These T cell receptor beta chains were read from a single sample in a study of T cell responses to AZD1222 COVID-19 vaccine. Some clones are missing from TCRdb's copy, which holds only in-frame ones; the method was immunoSEQ multiplex PCR. Of 84,000 or so clones listed, 88% are singletons. The source was peripheral blood, collected on day 0 of AZD1222 vaccination. The receptors come from an adult in good health. Both conserved end residues are part of each CDR3. A D gene is named only where the DNA matches it firmly. Size tells how often a clone was seen (once, few, many) or the class of an expanded clone, and some rows leave it out.

TRBJ2-5 - - TRBV12-3/TRBV12-4 TGTGCCAGCAGTTTAGGGGGCGAAGAGACCCAGTACTTC CASSLGGEETQYF
TRBJ2-2 - - TRBV19 TGTGCCAGTAGTATCGGGGGCGCCTTTATGGCCGGGGAGCTGTTTTTT CASSIGGAFMAGELFF
TRBJ1-1 once - TRBV5-1 TGCGCCAGCAGCTTGGGAGGGGGCACTGAAGCTTTCTTT CASSLGGGTEAFF
TRBJ2-2 - TRBD1 TRBV2 TGTGCCAGCAGTGAAGCGAGGTTACAGGGGACCTACACCGGGGAGCTGTTTTTT CASSEARLQGTYTGELFF
TRBJ2-5 few TRBD1 TRBV28 TGTGCCAGCAGTCAGGACAGGAACCAAGAGACCCAGTACTTC CASSQDRNQETQYF
TRBJ2-1 - - TRBV11-1 TGTGCCAGCAGCTTAGTCCGGGGGAATGAGCAGTTCTTC CASSLVRGNEQFF
TRBJ2-7 - TRBD2 TRBV2 TGTGCCAGTTCGGGGACTAGCGGGAAAACGGCATTGTACTTC CASSGTSGKTALYF
TRBJ1-1 - TRBD1 TRBV4-1 TGCGCCAGCAGCCAAGAAGACAGGGGCTGGGGGACTGAAGCTTTCTTT CASSQEDRGWGTEAFF
TRBJ1-3 - - TRBV15 TGTGCCACCAGCAGGAATGGAAACACCATATATTTT CATSRNGNTIYF
TRBJ2-5 - - TRBV2 TGTGCCAGCAGTGCAAGGGAGACCCAGTACTTC CASSARETQYF
TRBJ2-3 - - TRBV11-2 TGTGCCAGCAGCTTGAGAGATACGCAGTATTTT CASSLRDTQYF
TRBJ1-2 - TRBD1 TRBV6-5 TGTGCCAGCAGTTTGGGACAGGGGGCTTATGGCTACACCTTC CASSLGQGAYGYTF
TRBJ1-3 - - TRBV7-9 TGTGCCAGCAGCCGCTCTGGAAACACCATATATTTT CASSRSGNTIYF
TRBJ2-2 - TRBD2 TRBV5-1 TGCGCCAGCAGTTTGACTAGCGGGAGGGCCGGGGAGCTGTTTTTT CASSLTSGRAGELFF
TRBJ2-1 - TRBD2 TRBV10-3 TGTGCCATCAGCGGGGCCCGACTAGCGGGAGACAATGAGCAGTTCTTC CAISGARLAGDNEQFF
TRBJ1-2 - TRBD1 TRBV6-5 TGTGCCAGCAGTTCACAGGGGTCGGACTATGGCTACACCTTC CASSSQGSDYGYTF
TRBJ2-1 - TRBD2 TRBV6-5 TGTGCTACGGGACTAGCGGGAGGGAAGGAGTTCTTC CATGLAGGKEFF
TRBJ1-1 - - TRBV10-2 TGCGCCAGCACGGACGGTCTAGGAACTGAAGCTTTCTTT CASTDGLGTEAFF
TRBJ2-1 once - TRBV19 TGTGCCAGTAGCGTCCAGGGGTTGGCCTACAATGAGCAGTTCTTC CASSVQGLAYNEQFF
TRBJ1-2 few - TRBV18 TGTGCCAGCTCACCAGCCGGCGACTATGGCTACACCTTC CASSPAGDYGYTF
TRBJ1-3 - - TRBV5-8 TGTGCCAGCAGCTTGGGATCTGGAAACACCATATATTTT CASSLGSGNTIYF
TRBJ2-3 - - TRBV18 TGTGCCAGCTCACCGGCGGGCACAGATACGCAGTATTTT CASSPAGTDTQYF
TRBJ1-4 - - TRBV28 TGTGCCAGCAGTTCCCAGGGGACAACTAATGAAAAACTGTTTTTT CASSSQGTTNEKLFF
TRBJ2-7 - TRBD2 TRBV9 TGTGCCAGCAGCGCCGGACTAGCGGGGTACGAGCAGTACTTC CASSAGLAGYEQYF
TRBJ1-1 - - TRBV5-1 TGCGCCAGCAGCTTAGGTACAGGGTTGGCCACTGAAGCTTTCTTT CASSLGTGLATEAFF
TRBJ1-2 - - TRBV29-1 TGCAGCGTTGAAGGGAGGCGGGGGCCATTCTATGGCTACACCTTC CSVEGRRGPFYGYTF
TRBJ1-1 - - TRBV5-4 TGTGCCAGCAGCTTACTGGAGGGGTTGCGCACTGAAGCTTTCTTT CASSLLEGLRTEAFF
TRBJ1-3 - - TRBV7-9 TGTGCCAGCAGCCAAGGACGGCGCTCTGGAAACACCATATATTTT CASSQGRRSGNTIYF
TRBJ2-5 - - TRBV28 TGTGCCAGCAGTTTCCCAGGGACCCAAGAGACCCAGTACTTC CASSFPGTQETQYF
TRBJ1-4 - TRBD1 TRBV2 TGTGCCAGCAGTGGGACAGGGTCTAATGAAAAACTGTTTTTT CASSGTGSNEKLFF
TRBJ2-1 - TRBD1 TRBV5-4 TGTGCCAGCAAAAAGGACAGGGGCGACAATGAGCAGTTCTTC CASKKDRGDNEQFF
TRBJ2-2 few TRBD1 TRBV19 TGTGCCAGTAGTATAGTTCACAGGGGACCGAACACCGGGGAGCTGTTTTTT CASSIVHRGPNTGELFF
TRBJ1-4 - - TRBV28 TGTGCCAGCAGTCGGGGTTACGAAAAACTGTTTTTT CASSRGYEKLFF
TRBJ2-3 - TRBD2 TRBV19 TGTGCCAGTAGTCTAAGGGGCGCCTTAGCGGGAGCAGATACGCAGTATTTT CASSLRGALAGADTQYF
TRBJ1-4 - TRBD1 TRBV28 TGTGCCAGTACTAACCGGGACAGACTGTTTTTT CASTNRDRLFF
TRBJ1-1 - - TRBV5-1 TGCGCCAGCAGTGAGAGGGAAAGAAGGACTGAAGCTTTCTTT CASSERERRTEAFF
TRBJ1-5 once - TRBV28 TGTGCCAGCAGTTTATGGAGGGGAGGGGGTTATCGCAATCAGCCCCAGCATTTT CASSLWRGGGYRNQPQHF
TRBJ1-5 - TRBD1 TRBV29-1 TGCAGCGCTACGACAGGGGGTAGGAGCAATCAGCCCCAGCATTTT CSATTGGRSNQPQHF
TRBJ2-3 - TRBD1 TRBV19 TGTGCCAGTAGTATCGGGACAGCAAACACAGATACGCAGTATTTT CASSIGTANTDTQYF
TRBJ2-3 - - TRBV28 TGTGCCAGCAGTCCCCCACAACTAGGGGCGCAGTATTTT CASSPPQLGAQYF
TRBJ2-3 - TRBD2 TRBV5-1 TGCGCCAGCAGCTTGGGAACTACCGGGACTAGCGGCACAGATACGCAGTATTTT CASSLGTTGTSGTDTQYF
TRBJ2-1 - TRBD2 TRBV28 TGTGCCAGCACACGTGCGGGAGAATCCAATGAGCAGTTCTTC CASTRAGESNEQFF
TRBJ2-3 - TRBD2 TRBV7-9 TGTGCCAGCAGCTTAGCGCCGACTAGCTCCACAGATACGCAGTATTTT CASSLAPTSSTDTQYF
TRBJ2-7 - TRBD2 TRBV10-1 TGCGCCAGCAGCCGCGGGACTAGCGGGAGCTACGAGCAGTACTTC CASSRGTSGSYEQYF
TRBJ2-2 - - TRBV6-5 TGTGCCAGCAGGCCCAGGGACCCGAACACCGGGGAGCTGTTTTTT CASRPRDPNTGELFF
TRBJ2-7 - - TRBV6-2/TRBV6-3 TGTGCCAGCAGTCCACTAGCCCAAAAGGCACACGAGCAGTACTTC CASSPLAQKAHEQYF
TRBJ1-4 - - TRBV4-2 TGTGCCAGCAGCCAACAGCGGACAGTCGCAACTAATGAAAAACTGTTTTTT CASSQQRTVATNEKLFF
TRBJ1-1 - - TRBV9 TGTGCCAGCAGCGTCTGGGGGGCCACTGAAGCTTTCTTT CASSVWGATEAFF
TRBJ1-2 - - TRBV18 TGTGCCAGCTCACCACCGGCCTCGGGCCGCTATGGCTACACCTTC CASSPPASGRYGYTF
TRBJ1-5 - - TRBV19 TGTGCCAGTAGTAGGACAAGTCCTAGCAATCAGCCCCAGCATTTT CASSRTSPSNQPQHF
TRBJ2-2 - - TRBV6-5 TGTGCCAGCAGTTACATCGAGACCGGGGAGCTGTTTTTT CASSYIETGELFF
TRBJ2-3 - - TRBV9 TGTGCCAGCAGCGTAGGGGGGACAGATACGCAGTATTTT CASSVGGTDTQYF
TRBJ1-2 - - TRBV5-4 TGTGCCAGCAGCAGCGCTGAGGGCTATGGCTACACCTTC CASSSAEGYGYTF
TRBJ1-4 - TRBD1 TRBV5-4 TGTGCCAGCAGCTTGGGGGGACAGGGTAATGAAAAACTGTTTTTT CASSLGGQGNEKLFF
TRBJ1-5 once - TRBV7-9 TGTGCCAGCAGCTTAGATAGTTCTCGGCAGCCCCAGCATTTT CASSLDSSRQPQHF
TRBJ2-2 - TRBD2 TRBV24-1 TGTGCCACCAGTGCTGATCTAGCGGGAGATCCCGGGGAGCTGTTTTTT CATSADLAGDPGELFF
TRBJ1-2 once - TRBV28 TGTGCCAGCAGTCTACGGTCCCTCTATGGCTACACCTTC CASSLRSLYGYTF
TRBJ1-4 - TRBD1 TRBV10-3 TGTGCCATCAGTGGGACAGGGGGCCGATATGAAAAACTGTTTTTT CAISGTGGRYEKLFF
TRBJ1-2 - - TRBV11-2 TGTGCCAGCAGCTTGGTAGGGGAGCGATATGGCTACACCTTC CASSLVGERYGYTF